Presented here are 4 T cell receptor beta chains from one specimen sequenced in a study of T cell responses to AZD1222 COVID-19 vaccine. Clones were read by immunoSEQ multiplex PCR, and TCRdb kept only the in-frame ones, dropping some. Of tens of thousands of clones listed, approximately 89% are singletons. This specimen was peripheral blood, taken 28 days after the second AZD1222 dose. These receptors originate from an adult who received the AZD1222 COVID-19 vaccine.

V usage is TRBV23-1 and J usage is TRBJ1-5; TRBD1 matches at 7 bases. TRBV23-1 belongs to the ORF category, with a function that is uncertain. This CDR3 contains 16 residues. V shed 2 bases, J shed 7 bases, and the junction held 11 bases outside the gene matches. CDR3 nucleotides: TGCGCCAGCAGTCAAGGGGAGAGGGGGCGAGAGCAGCCCCAGCATTTT. Amino acids: CASSQGERGREQPQHF.

The V and J genes are TRBV12-3 or TRBV12-4 and TRBJ1-1; the D gene is possibly TRBD1 (5 bases). The CDR3 is 12 amino acids. V was pared by 3 bases and J by 8 bases, with 10 bases between. CDR3 nucleotide sequence: TGTGCCAGCAGTTTGGGGGACGGCGAAGCTTTCTTT. This encodes CASSLGDGEAFF.

The rearrangement uses TRBV7-9 and TRBJ1-1; D ambiguous. Trimming removed 3 bases from V and 4 bases from J, with 6 bases in between. The V gene's germline CDR1 is SEHNR and CDR2 FQNEAQ (reference sequence). The CDR3 contains 12 residues. The chain's CDR3 is CASSLGATEAFF. As DNA, the CDR3 is TGTGCCAGCAGCTTGGGCGCCACTGAAGCTTTCTTT.

The chain combines TRBV19 with TRBJ2-2; 10 nucleotides align to TRBD2. The CDR3 is 17 residues long. V dropped 5 bases and J dropped 5; count of bases not matched to a gene: 11. CDR1 LNHDA and CDR2 SQIVND come from the germline V gene (reference sequence). The CDR3 nucleotides are TGTGCCAGTAGTCCACGGACTAGCGGACTCAAGACCGGGGAGCTGTTTTTT. Amino acids: CASSPRTSGLKTGELFF.